Below are 2 T cell receptor beta chains sequenced from a single sample in a study of blood T cell repertoires in COVID-19. Sequenced by immunoSEQ multiplex PCR; TCRdb stores in-frame clones only, minus some. The profile shows around 140,000 clones, 75% to 90% of them singletons. The sequencing input was peripheral blood. Source of these receptors: a man between 18 and 29 years old with COVID-19, enrolled during active disease.

The J gene is TRBJ2-7, the V gene TRBV27; 7 bases align to TRBD1. V lost 5 bases and J lost 5; bases outside the gene matches: 3. Germline CDR1 and CDR2: MNHEY and SMNVEV (reference sequence). This CDR3 region has 12 residues. The CDR3 region has the DNA TGTGCCAGCAGTCTCAGGGGGAACGAGCAGTACTTC. It is translated as CASSLRGNEQYF.

The V and J genes are TRBV6-5 and TRBJ1-1, with D tentatively TRBD1 (6 bases). The CDR3 length is 13 residues. Germline V CDR1 and CDR2: MNHEY, SVGAGI. The V end was cut by 10 bases, the J end by 0 bases, with 12 bases between. The CDR3 DNA sequence: TGTGCCACTTTGGGGGCACTGAACACTGAAGCTTTCTTT. Translated: CATLGALNTEAFF.